This T cell receptor beta chain was captured in a study of blood T cells in healthy people across ages. Whole-study context: Using template switching, researchers captured about one barcoded beta molecule for each two T cells.

Per germline, CDR1 MNHEY and CDR2 SVGAGI. Between the trimmed V and J ends, which lost 4 bases and 0 bases, there was a span of 10 bases. This CDR3 contains 15 residues. PBMCs were isolated at a quantity of at least 6.5 million per sample. A minimum of 5.5 micrograms of total RNA was extracted per sample. Primers used in a second PCR of roughly 7 to 12 cycles were a sample-barcoded 5' primer and a J-beta primer mix. TCRdb called the 5' RACE reads again in MiXCR, with one record for every CDR3 protein. The sample consists of about 1.5 million distinct CDR3 sequences, 35% to 45% of them appearing once. Sequences were obtained from blood. The chain combines TRBV6-5 with TRBJ1-3, with D perhaps matching TRBD1 (5 bases). The sequence derives from a woman between 18 and 29 years old in good health. CDR3 bases: TGTGCCAGCAGTTGGGACCCGGGCTCTGGAAACACCATATATTTT. Protein product: CASSWDPGSGNTIYF.